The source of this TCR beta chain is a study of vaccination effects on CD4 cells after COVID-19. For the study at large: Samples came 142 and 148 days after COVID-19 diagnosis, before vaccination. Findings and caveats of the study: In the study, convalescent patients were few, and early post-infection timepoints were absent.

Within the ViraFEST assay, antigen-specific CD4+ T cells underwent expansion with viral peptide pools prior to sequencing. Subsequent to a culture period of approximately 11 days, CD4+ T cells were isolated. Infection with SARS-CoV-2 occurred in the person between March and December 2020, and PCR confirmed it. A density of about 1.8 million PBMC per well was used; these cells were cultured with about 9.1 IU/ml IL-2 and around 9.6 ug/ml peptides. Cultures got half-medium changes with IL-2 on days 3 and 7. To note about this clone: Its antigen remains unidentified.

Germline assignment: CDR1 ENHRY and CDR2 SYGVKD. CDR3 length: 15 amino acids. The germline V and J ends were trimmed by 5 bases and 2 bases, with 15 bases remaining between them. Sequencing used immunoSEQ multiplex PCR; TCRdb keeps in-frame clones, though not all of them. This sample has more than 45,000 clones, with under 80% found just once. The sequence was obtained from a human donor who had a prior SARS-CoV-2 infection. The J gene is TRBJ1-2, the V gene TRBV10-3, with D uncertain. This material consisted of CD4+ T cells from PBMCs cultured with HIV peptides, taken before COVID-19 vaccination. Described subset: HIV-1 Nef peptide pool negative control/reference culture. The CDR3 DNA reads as TGTGCCATCAGTCCGGGATGGGGAGGAAACTATGGCTACACCTTC. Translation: CAISPGWGGNYGYTF.